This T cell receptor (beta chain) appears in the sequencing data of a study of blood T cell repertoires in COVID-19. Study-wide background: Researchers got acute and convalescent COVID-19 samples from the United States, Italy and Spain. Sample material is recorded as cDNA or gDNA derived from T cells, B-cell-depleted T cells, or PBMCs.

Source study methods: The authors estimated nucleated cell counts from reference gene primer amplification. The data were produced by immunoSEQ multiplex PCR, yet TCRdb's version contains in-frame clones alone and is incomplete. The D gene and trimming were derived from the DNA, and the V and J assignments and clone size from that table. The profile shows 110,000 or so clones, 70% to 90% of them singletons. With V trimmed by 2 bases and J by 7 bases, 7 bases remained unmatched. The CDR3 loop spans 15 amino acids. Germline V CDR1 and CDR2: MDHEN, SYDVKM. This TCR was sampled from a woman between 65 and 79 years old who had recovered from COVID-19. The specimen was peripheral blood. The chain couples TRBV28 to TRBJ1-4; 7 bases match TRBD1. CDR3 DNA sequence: TGTGCCAGCAGTTTACAGGGGACAGCGACTGAAAAACTGTTTTTT. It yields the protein CASSLQGTATEKLFF. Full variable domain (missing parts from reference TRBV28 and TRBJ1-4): DVKVTQSSRYLVKRTGEKVFLECVQDMDHENMFWYRQDPGLGLRLIYFSYDVKMKEKGDIPEGYSVSREKKERFSLILESASTNQTSMYLCASSLQGTATEKLFFGSGTQLSVL.